The entry that follows covers one TCR beta chain sequence. This entry comes from a study of blood T cell repertoires in COVID-19. In the original analysis: Nucleated cell number was recorded as an estimate derived from reference gene primer amplification. Clones were read by immunoSEQ multiplex PCR, and TCRdb kept only the in-frame ones, dropping some. The V and J calls and the clone size are those of that table, but D and trimming were determined from the DNA. The sample shows about 80,000 clones, around 86% of them seen only once. Deletions cut 0 bases from V and 6 bases from J, with 9 bases between. Germline CDR1 KGHSY, CDR2 FQNENV. The CDR3 consists of 13 residues.

The V call is TRBV16, the J call TRBJ2-7, with D possibly being TRBD2 (5 bases). Sequencing was performed on peripheral blood. The TCR originated in a human donor in a cohort sampled during active COVID-19. CDR3 sequence: CASSQSAGGEQYF. In DNA, the CDR3 is TGTGCCAGCAGCCAATCCGCTGGAGGCGAGCAGTACTTC.